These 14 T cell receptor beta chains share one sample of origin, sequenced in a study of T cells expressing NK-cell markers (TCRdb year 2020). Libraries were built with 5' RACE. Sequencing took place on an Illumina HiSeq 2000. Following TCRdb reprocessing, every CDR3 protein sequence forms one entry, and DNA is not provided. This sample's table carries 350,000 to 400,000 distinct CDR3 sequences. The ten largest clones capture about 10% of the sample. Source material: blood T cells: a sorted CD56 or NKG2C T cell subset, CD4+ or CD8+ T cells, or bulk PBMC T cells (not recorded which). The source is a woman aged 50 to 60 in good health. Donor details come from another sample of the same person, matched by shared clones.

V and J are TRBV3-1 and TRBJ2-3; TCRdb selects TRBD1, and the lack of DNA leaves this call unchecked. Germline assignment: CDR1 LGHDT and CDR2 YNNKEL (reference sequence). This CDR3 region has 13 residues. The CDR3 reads CASSQSQGISQYF.

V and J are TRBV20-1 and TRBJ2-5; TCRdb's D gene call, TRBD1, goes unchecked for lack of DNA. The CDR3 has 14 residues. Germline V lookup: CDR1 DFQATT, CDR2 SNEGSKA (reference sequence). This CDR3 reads CSANLDSKRETQYF.

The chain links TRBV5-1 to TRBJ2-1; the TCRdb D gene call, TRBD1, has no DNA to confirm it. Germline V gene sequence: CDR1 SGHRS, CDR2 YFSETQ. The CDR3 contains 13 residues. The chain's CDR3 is CASSFGGWDEQFF. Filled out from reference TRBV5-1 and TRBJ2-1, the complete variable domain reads KAGVTQTPRYLIKTRGQQVTLSCSPISGHRSVSWYQQTPGQGLQFLFEYFSETQRNKGNFPGRFSGRQFSNSRSEMNVSTLELGDSALYLCASSFGGWDEQFFGPGTRLTVL.

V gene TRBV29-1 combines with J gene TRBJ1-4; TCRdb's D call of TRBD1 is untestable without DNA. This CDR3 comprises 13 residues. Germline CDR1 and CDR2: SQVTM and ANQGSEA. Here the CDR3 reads CSVASTGLEKLFF.

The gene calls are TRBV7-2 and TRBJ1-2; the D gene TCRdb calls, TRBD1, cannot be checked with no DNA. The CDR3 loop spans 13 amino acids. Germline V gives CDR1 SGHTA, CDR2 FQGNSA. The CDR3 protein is CASSLTTGYGYTF. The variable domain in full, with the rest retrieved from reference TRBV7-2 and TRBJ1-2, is GAGVSQSPSNKVTEKGKDVELRCDPISGHTALYWYRQSLGQGLEFLIYFQGNSAPDKSGLPSDRFSAERTGGSVSTLTIQRTQQEDSAVYLCASSLTTGYGYTFGSGTRLTVV.

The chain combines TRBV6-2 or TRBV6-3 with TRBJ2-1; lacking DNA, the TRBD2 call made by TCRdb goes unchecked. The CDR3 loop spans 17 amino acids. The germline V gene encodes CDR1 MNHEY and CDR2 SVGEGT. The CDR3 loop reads CASSPPGLAVSYNEQFF.

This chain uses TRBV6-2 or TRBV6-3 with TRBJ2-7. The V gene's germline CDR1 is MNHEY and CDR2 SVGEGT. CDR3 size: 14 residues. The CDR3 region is CASSYSERVDEQYF.

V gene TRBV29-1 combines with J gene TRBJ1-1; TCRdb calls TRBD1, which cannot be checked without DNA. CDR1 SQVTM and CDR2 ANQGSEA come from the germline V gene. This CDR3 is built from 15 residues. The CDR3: CSVDGDPTRTPEAFF.

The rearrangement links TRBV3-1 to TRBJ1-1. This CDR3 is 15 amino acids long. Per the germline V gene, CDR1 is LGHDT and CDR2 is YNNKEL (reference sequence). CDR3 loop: CASSRTLTSNTEAFF. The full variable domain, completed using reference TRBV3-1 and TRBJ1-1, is DTAVSQTPKYLVTQMGNDKSIKCEQNLGHDTMYWYKQDSKKFLKIMFSYNNKELIINETVPNRFSPKSPDKAHLNLHINSLELGDSAVYFCASSRTLTSNTEAFFGQGTRLTVV.

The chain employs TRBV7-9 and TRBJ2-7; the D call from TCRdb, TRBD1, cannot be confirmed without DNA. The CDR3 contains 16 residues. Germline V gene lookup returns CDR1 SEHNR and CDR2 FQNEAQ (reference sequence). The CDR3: CASSIPHRGGNYEQYF.

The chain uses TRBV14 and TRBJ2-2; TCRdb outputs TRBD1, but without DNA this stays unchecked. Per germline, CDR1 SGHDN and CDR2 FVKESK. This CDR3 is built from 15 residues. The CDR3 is CASSQATGYTGELFF. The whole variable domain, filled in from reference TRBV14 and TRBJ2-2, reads EAGVTQFPSHSVIEKGQTVTLRCDPISGHDNLYWYRRVMGKEIKFLLHFVKESKQDESGMPNNRFLAERTGGTYSTLKVQPAELEDSGVYFCASSQATGYTGELFFGEGSRLTVL.

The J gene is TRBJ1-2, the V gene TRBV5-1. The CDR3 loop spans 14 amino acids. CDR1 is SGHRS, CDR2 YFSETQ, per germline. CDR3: CASSLEGRAYGYTF.

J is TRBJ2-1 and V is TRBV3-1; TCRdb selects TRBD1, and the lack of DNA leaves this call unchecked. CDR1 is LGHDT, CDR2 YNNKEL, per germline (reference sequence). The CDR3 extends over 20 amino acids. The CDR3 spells CASSQELGAIADTSYNEQFF.

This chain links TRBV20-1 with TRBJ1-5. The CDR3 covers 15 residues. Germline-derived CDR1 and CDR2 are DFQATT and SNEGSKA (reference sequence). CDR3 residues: CSARELRDSNQPQHF.